Listed below are T cell receptor beta chains from one sample, sequenced in a study of post-analysis software for immune sequencing data. TCRdb re-called the PCR reads with MiXCR, one entry per CDR3 protein. Of roughly 540,000 distinct CDR3 sequences in the sample, approximately 34% were seen once. The sequenced sample was blood. Source of these receptors: a girl aged 2-17 years with multiple sclerosis. The CDR3 runs from the conserved cysteine through the conserved F or W. The D gene is left open where the match is weak. Size is omitted from some rows. Given values are once, few, many or a class for expanded clones.

D	J	V	size	DNA	CDR3
NA	TRBJ1-2	TRBV20-1	few	TGCAGTGCTAGAGATCTACAGGGTAGCGTGGGGCATGGCTACACCTTC	CSARDLQGSVGHGYTF
NA	TRBJ1-2	TRBV12-3/TRBV12-4	NA	TGTGCCAGCAGTGGGACGGGACCTAACTATGGCTACACCTTC	CASSGTGPNYGYTF
TRBD2	TRBJ2-3	TRBV9	NA	TGTGCCAGCAGCGTAGTTGCAGCGGGGGGCGGTAATACGCAGTATTTT	CASSVVAAGGGNTQYF
NA	TRBJ2-7	TRBV18	many	TGTGCCAGCTCACCGGTCGGCGGATCCTACGAGCAGTACTTC	CASSPVGGSYEQYF
NA	TRBJ1-2	TRBV12-3/TRBV12-4	NA	TGTGCCAGCAGTTTAGGCCGATTTAGTAACTATGGCTACACCTTC	CASSLGRFSNYGYTF
TRBD2	TRBJ2-3	TRBV20-1	NA	TGCAGTGCTAAGGGGACTAGCGCCACAGATACGCAGTATTTT	CSAKGTSATDTQYF
NA	TRBJ2-7	TRBV7-9	NA	TGTGCCAGCAGCTTAGCGCACGGGGGCGGCTACGAGCAGTACTTC	CASSLAHGGGYEQYF
NA	TRBJ2-3	TRBV7-9	few	TGTGCCAGCAGCTCCGCGCCCGGCGATACGCAGTATTTT	CASSSAPGDTQYF
TRBD2	TRBJ2-5	TRBV2	few	TGTGCCAGCAGCGTGACTAGCGGGGGGGAGGAGACCCAGTACTTC	CASSVTSGGEETQYF
TRBD1	TRBJ1-2	TRBV18	NA	TGTGCCAGCTCACCAGTGTCACAGGGGGCTGATGGCTACACCTTC	CASSPVSQGADGYTF
NA	TRBJ2-3	TRBV7-8	NA	TGTGCCAGCAGCCCCGGACTGGCGGGGGCCACAAGCACAGATACGCAGTATTTT	CASSPGLAGATSTDTQYF
NA	TRBJ2-1	TRBV7-6	NA	TGTGCCAGCAGCTCTACCCGGGGGGCAACGTACAATGAGCAGTTCTTC	CASSSTRGATYNEQFF
TRBD2	TRBJ2-3	TRBV7-2	NA	TGTGCCAGCAGCTTTAGGACTAGCGAGGATACGCAGTATTTT	CASSFRTSEDTQYF
TRBD1	TRBJ2-1	TRBV20-1	NA	TGCAGTGCTAGTAAGATCTCCTCCGGACAGGGGGACAATGAGCAGTTCTTC	CSASKISSGQGDNEQFF
NA	TRBJ2-2	TRBV28	NA	TGTGTCAGCAGTTCTCGCACCGGGGAGCTGTTTTTT	CVSSSRTGELFF
TRBD1	TRBJ2-5	TRBV11-2	NA	TGTGCCAGCAGCTTAATGGGACAGACCCTTGGAGCCCAGTACTTC	CASSLMGQTLGAQYF
NA	TRBJ2-1	TRBV10-2	NA	TGCGCCAGCAGGGAAGGAATTGAGCAGTTCTTC	CASREGIEQFF
NA	TRBJ2-7	TRBV4-1	NA	TGCGCCAGCAGCCAATCTTCCGGAGGGTCCTACGAGCAGTACTTC	CASSQSSGGSYEQYF
TRBD2	TRBJ2-4	TRBV28	few	TGTGCCAGCAGTTTGCCCGGACTAGCGGGGGGCCAAGAGGCCCAGTACTTC	CASSLPGLAGGQEAQYF
NA	TRBJ2-1	TRBV7-2	NA	TGTGCCAGCAGCTTAGTTTGGACTACAAGCTCCTACAATGAGCAGTTCTTC	CASSLVWTTSSYNEQFF
NA	TRBJ2-5	TRBV3-1	few	TGTGCCAGCAGCCATGACGGGGGGCGAGAGACCCAGTACTTC	CASSHDGGRETQYF
NA	TRBJ2-7	TRBV20-1	few	TGCAGTGCTAGAGATCGCAGCAGAAGCTCCTACGAGCAGTACTTC	CSARDRSRSSYEQYF
NA	TRBJ1-2	TRBV5-6	NA	TGTGCCAGCAGCGTCAGGGACCCCTATGGCTACACCTTC	CASSVRDPYGYTF
TRBD1	TRBJ2-7	TRBV10-3	NA	TGTGCCGTCAGGTCGGGACAGCTTCCAGAAGAGCAGTACTTC	CAVRSGQLPEEQYF
TRBD2	TRBJ2-1	TRBV5-1	NA	TGCGCCAGCAGCTTTCAAGCGGGGGCCATCAATGAGCAGTTCTTC	CASSFQAGAINEQFF
NA	TRBJ2-7	TRBV5-1	NA	TGCGCCAGCGCACTCCACTTACGGGGGGCCGTCTACGAGCAGTACTTC	CASALHLRGAVYEQYF
NA	TRBJ1-2	TRBV25-1	NA	TGTGCCAGCAGTTCCATGGGATATGGCTACACCTTC	CASSSMGYGYTF
TRBD1	TRBJ1-2	TRBV5-1	few	TGCGCCAGCAGCTTGGGCCAGGGGGCCGCACCCTACACCTTC	CASSLGQGAAPYTF
NA	TRBJ1-6	TRBV6-5	NA	TGTGCCAGCAGCCCCAGAAGACCTACGGCGCCCCTCCACTTT	CASSPRRPTAPLHF
TRBD2	TRBJ2-3	TRBV9	many	TGTGCCAGCAGCCCGCCCGGGACTAGCGGGTCTGGTACGCAGTATTTT	CASSPPGTSGSGTQYF
NA	TRBJ1-2	TRBV7-9	few	TGTGCCAGCAGCTCAGGGCACGGCTACACCTTC	CASSSGHGYTF
NA	TRBJ2-7	TRBV20-1	NA	TGCAGTGCTAGGCCTAGGGGACTCGCTGTCTGTCTCGAGCAGTACTTC	CSARPRGLAVCLEQYF
NA	TRBJ1-2	TRBV15	few	TGTGCCACCAGCATTGGGTGGGCCCCTGGCTACACCTTC	CATSIGWAPGYTF
NA	TRBJ1-4	TRBV7-8	few	TGTGCCAGCAGCCCAACAGGGCTCTCTAATGAAAAACTGTTTTTT	CASSPTGLSNEKLFF
NA	TRBJ2-7	TRBV10-3	few	TGTGCCATCAGTGAGTCGAGAGGAGGGGGCGGGCAGTACTTC	CAISESRGGGGQYF
NA	TRBJ2-3	TRBV5-1	few	TGCGCCAGCAGCTCCGAGACTCGAGATACGCAGTATTTT	CASSSETRDTQYF
TRBD1	TRBJ2-4	TRBV5-1	few	TGCGCCAGCAGCGACAGGGATCGGGTCAAAAACATTCAGTACTTC	CASSDRDRVKNIQYF
NA	TRBJ2-5	TRBV29-1	many	TGCAGCGTTGGGACCATGGAGACCCAGTACTTC	CSVGTMETQYF
TRBD2	TRBJ2-3	TRBV7-3	NA	TGTGCCAGCAGCCCCCGGACTAGCGGGGGCCCTAGCACAGATACGCAGTATTTT	CASSPRTSGGPSTDTQYF
NA	TRBJ2-1	TRBV13	few	TGTGCCAGCAGCTTAGTGGTCGGGGGCGTCGGCAATGAGCAGTTCTTC	CASSLVVGGVGNEQFF
TRBD1	TRBJ2-3	TRBV25-1	NA	TGTGCCAGTCAACAGGGGGCGCGAGATACGCAGTATTTT	CASQQGARDTQYF
NA	TRBJ2-3	TRBV7-8	NA	TGTGCCAGCAGCTTAGGGGGCCCGATCGGCCTGCCAGATACGCAGTATTTT	CASSLGGPIGLPDTQYF
TRBD2	TRBJ2-1	TRBV7-9	few	TGTGCCAGCAGCGTAAGCGGGGGGGCCTACAATGAGCAGTTCTTC	CASSVSGGAYNEQFF
NA	TRBJ2-7	TRBV20-1	NA	TGCAGTGCTACCACGTCCAGAGGGCCCTGCTACGAGCAGTACTTC	CSATTSRGPCYEQYF
TRBD2	TRBJ2-3	TRBV20-1	NA	TGCAGTGCTAGAGCTGAGCGGGGGAGCACAGATACGCAGTATTTT	CSARAERGSTDTQYF
TRBD1	TRBJ2-3	TRBV10-1	few	TGCGCCAGCGGGACAGGGCACAGCACAGATACGCAGTATTTT	CASGTGHSTDTQYF
TRBD1	TRBJ1-5	TRBV2	few	TGTGCCAGCAGGGAACAGGGGGACAGGGTGACGGATCAGCCCCAGCATTTT	CASREQGDRVTDQPQHF
NA	TRBJ1-4	TRBV12-3/TRBV12-4	few	TGTGCCAGCAGTACAGGGGAAAAACTGTTTTTT	CASSTGEKLFF
NA	TRBJ1-6	TRBV6-1	NA	TGTGCCAGCAGCCGTCGGGACGGGAGCTCCTATAATTCCCCCCTCCACTTT	CASSRRDGSSYNSPLHF
TRBD2	TRBJ2-3	TRBV4-1	NA	TGCGCCAGCAGCCAAGAAGGGGTAGCGGGGCGCACAGATACGCAGTATTTT	CASSQEGVAGRTDTQYF
TRBD2	TRBJ2-3	TRBV20-1	few	TGCAGTGCTAGTCCGGCCGGGACTAGCGAGGGGGATACGCAGTATTTT	CSASPAGTSEGDTQYF
TRBD1	TRBJ2-1	TRBV5-1	NA	TGCGCCAGCAGCGTTTCCGGGACAGGGTACAATGAGCAGTTCTTC	CASSVSGTGYNEQFF
NA	TRBJ2-5	TRBV4-1	NA	TGCGCCAGCAGCCAGGTGACCAGCTCACGGGAGACCCAGTACTTC	CASSQVTSSRETQYF
NA	TRBJ2-3	TRBV6-6	NA	TGTGCCAGCAGTACCCCCTGTGATACGCAGTATTTT	CASSTPCDTQYF
TRBD1	TRBJ1-1	TRBV5-6	few	TGTGCCAGCAGCTTGGAGGGGACAGGCGACACTGAAGCTTTCTTT	CASSLEGTGDTEAFF
TRBD1	TRBJ1-2	TRBV11-2	few	TGTGCCAGCAGCTCAGACAGGGCGAGTAACTATGGCTACACCTTC	CASSSDRASNYGYTF
NA	TRBJ2-7	TRBV5-1	NA	TGCGCCAGCAGCTTGGTCAGTTCCCACGAGCAGTACTTC	CASSLVSSHEQYF
TRBD1	TRBJ2-3	TRBV14	NA	TGTGCCAGCAGCCAAGATCTCGGCAGGGGGAGTAATACGCAGTATTTT	CASSQDLGRGSNTQYF
TRBD1	TRBJ2-3	TRBV18	few	TGTGCCAGCTCACCGGACAGGACAGGGGGTACGCAGTATTTT	CASSPDRTGGTQYF